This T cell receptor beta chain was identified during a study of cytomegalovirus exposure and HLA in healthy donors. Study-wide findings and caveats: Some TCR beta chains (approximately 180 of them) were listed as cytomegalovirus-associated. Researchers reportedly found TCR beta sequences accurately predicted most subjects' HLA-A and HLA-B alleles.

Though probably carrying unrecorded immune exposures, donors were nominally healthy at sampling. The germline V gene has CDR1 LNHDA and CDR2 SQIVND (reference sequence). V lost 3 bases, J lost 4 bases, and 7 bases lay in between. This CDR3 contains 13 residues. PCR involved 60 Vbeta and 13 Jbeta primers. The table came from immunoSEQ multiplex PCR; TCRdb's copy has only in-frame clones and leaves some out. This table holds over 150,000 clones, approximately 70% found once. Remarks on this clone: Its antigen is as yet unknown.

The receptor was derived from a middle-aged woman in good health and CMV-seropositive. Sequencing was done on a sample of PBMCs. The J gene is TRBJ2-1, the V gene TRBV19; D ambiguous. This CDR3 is CASSIGSYNEQFF. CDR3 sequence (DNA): TGTGCCAGTAGTATTGGCTCGTACAATGAGCAGTTCTTC.